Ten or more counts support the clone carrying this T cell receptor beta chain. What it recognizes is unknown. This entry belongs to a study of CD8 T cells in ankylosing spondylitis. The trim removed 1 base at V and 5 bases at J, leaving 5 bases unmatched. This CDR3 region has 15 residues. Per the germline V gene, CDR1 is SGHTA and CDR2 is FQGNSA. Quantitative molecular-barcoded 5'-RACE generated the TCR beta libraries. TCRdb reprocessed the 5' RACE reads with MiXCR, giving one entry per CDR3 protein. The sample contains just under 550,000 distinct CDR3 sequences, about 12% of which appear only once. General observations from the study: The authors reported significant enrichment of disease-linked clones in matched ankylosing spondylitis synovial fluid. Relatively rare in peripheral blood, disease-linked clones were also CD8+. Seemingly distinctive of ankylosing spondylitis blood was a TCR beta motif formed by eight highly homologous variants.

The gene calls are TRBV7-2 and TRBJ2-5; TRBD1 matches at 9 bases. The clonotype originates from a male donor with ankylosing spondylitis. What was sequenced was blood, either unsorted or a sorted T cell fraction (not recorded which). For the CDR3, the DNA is TGTGCCAGCAGCTTAGGGGACAGGGATGAGGAGACCCAGTACTTC. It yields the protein CASSLGDRDEETQYF.